This T cell receptor beta chain is from a study of blood T cells in healthy people across ages. Study-wide results and caveats: When one million T cells were used, diversity estimates were thought to be underestimates. Getting older went along with TCR beta diversity per million T cells dropping roughly linearly.

CDR3 length: 13 amino acids. The ends lost 2 bases at V and 7 bases at J; junction bases unmatched: 4. The germline V gene encodes CDR1 DFQATT and CDR2 SNEGSKA (reference sequence). The draw of peripheral blood yielded approximately 10 milliliters from each donor. This clonotype is a singleton in its sample. The antigen remains undetermined. Sample-barcoded 5' priming and a J-beta primer mix drove a second PCR of about 6 to 11 cycles. Every single cDNA molecule received a tag from a template-switch adaptor with 12 random nucleotides. TCRdb redid the calling of the 5' RACE reads with MiXCR, one entry per CDR3 protein. In the table there are about 940,000 distinct CDR3 sequences, 40% to 60% of which are singletons.

Sequencing was done on a sample of blood. The TCR was taken from a man under 40 in good health. The chain has TRBV20-1 and TRBJ2-5; the match to TRBD1 covers 10 bases. CDR3 loop: CSARPGTGVTQYF. The CDR3 coding sequence is TGCAGTGCTAGACCCGGGACAGGGGTGACCCAGTACTTC.